The 10 T cell receptor beta chains below come from one sample, sequenced in a study of T cell changes during pregnancy in multiple sclerosis (dated by TCRdb to 2018 to 2020). Library preparation was by the immunoSEQ multiplex PCR assay. What TCRdb holds here is the immuneACCESS table cut down to in-frame rearrangements. Part of the clones is not present; checked against another copy, under half of the missing clones reflect an unresolved V gene, and the others are unexplained. For this sample there are roughly 72,000 clones; about 92% appear just once. Jointly, the top ten make up around 0.21% of the sample. The sample consisted of CD4+ T cells from peripheral blood mononuclear cells, taken before pregnancy. The source of these receptors is a female donor with multiple sclerosis, enrolled in a pregnancy study.

J is TRBJ2-2 and V is TRBV6-1; the D is unclear. V was cut by 0 bases and J by 5 bases, with 7 bases left in between. This CDR3 has 14 amino acids. Germline CDR1 is MNHNS and CDR2 is SASEGT. The CDR3, as DNA: TGTGCCAGCAGTGAAGCGGGCAGGACCGGGGAGCTGTTTTTT. Translated, it gives CASSEAGRTGELFF.

The chain carries TRBV6-1 and TRBJ1-5, with D tentatively TRBD1 (5 bases). V was trimmed by 1 base and J by 4 bases, leaving 8 bases between them. The CDR3 is made up of 14 amino acids. Germline assignment: CDR1 MNHNS and CDR2 SASEGT. The CDR3 nucleotides read TGTGCCAGCAGTGAAGGGAGGGGAAATCAGCCCCAGCATTTT. Its translation: CASSEGRGNQPQHF.

The chain joins TRBV10-1 to TRBJ2-2; 8 nucleotides line up with TRBD1. The ends lost 6 bases at V and 2 bases at J; junction bases unmatched: 5. Per the germline V gene, CDR1 is WNHNN and CDR2 is SYGVQD (reference sequence). This CDR3 is 15 amino acids long. The CDR3 loop is CASRAGGSNTGELFF. In DNA form, the CDR3 reads TGCGCCAGCAGGGCAGGGGGCTCAAACACCGGGGAGCTGTTTTTT.

There are a few counts of this clone. This chain uses TRBV2 with TRBJ2-3; TRBD2 might be the D (7 bases). The germline V and J ends were trimmed by 4 bases and 2 bases, with 16 bases remaining between them. Germline V gives CDR1 SNHLY, CDR2 FYNNEI. The CDR3 sequence is 16 residues long. CDR3 region: CASSVSRGGHTDTQYF. CDR3 in DNA: TGTGCCAGCAGTGTCTCCCGCGGGGGCCACACAGATACGCAGTATTTT.

The chain recombines TRBV27 with TRBJ1-4; TRBD1 matches 7 bases. CDR1 is MNHEY, CDR2 SMNVEV, per germline (reference sequence). With V trimmed by 8 bases and J by 8 bases, 8 bases remained unmatched. The CDR3 has 13 amino acids. CDR3 region: CASGEGAGEKLFF. The CDR3 region has the DNA TGTGCCAGCGGAGAGGGGGCGGGCGAAAAACTGTTTTTT.

The chain is built from TRBV5-1 and TRBJ1-1; the D gene is possibly TRBD1 (5 bases). Trimming shortened V by 0 bases and J by 4 bases, and 10 bases separated the two germline ends. Germline assignment: CDR1 SGHRS and CDR2 YFSETQ. The CDR3 length is 14 residues. CDR3 protein: CASSLGGRATEAFF. The CDR3 DNA follows: TGCGCCAGCAGCTTGGGCGGCAGGGCCACTGAAGCTTTCTTT.

The chain has TRBV5-1 and TRBJ2-2; D gene uncertain. Germline-derived CDR1 and CDR2 are SGHRS and YFSETQ. The germline V and J ends were trimmed by 4 bases and 0 bases, with 7 bases remaining between them. There are 14 residues in the CDR3. CDR3 sequence reads: CASSRTANTGELFF. CDR3 bases: TGCGCCAGCAGCCGAACAGCGAACACCGGGGAGCTGTTTTTT.

V is TRBV5-4 and J is TRBJ2-3, with a possible D match to TRBD1 (6 bases). Germline lookup yields CDR1 SGHNT and CDR2 YYREEE (reference sequence). The CDR3 spans 14 residues. Trimming cost V 1 base and J 9 bases, with 15 bases left between them. CDR3 amino acids: CASSLFGGRDTQYF. The DNA for the CDR3 is TGTGCCAGCAGCTTGTTTGGGGGCAGGGACACGCAGTATTTT.

The chain has TRBV6-5 and TRBJ1-1; D is perhaps TRBD1 (5 bases). Germline V CDR1 and CDR2: MNHEY, SVGAGI. Trimming pared 6 bases from V and 0 bases from J, leaving 8 bases between. The CDR3 has 13 residues. The CDR3: CASSPTVNTEAFF. The CDR3, as DNA: TGTGCCAGCAGCCCGACAGTGAACACTGAAGCTTTCTTT.

V and J are TRBV9 and TRBJ2-2, with 12 positions matching TRBD1. Trimming removed 6 bases from V and 5 bases from J; junction bases left unmatched: 8. The CDR3 sequence is 16 residues long. Germline assignment: CDR1 SGDLS and CDR2 YYNGEE. CDR3 coding DNA: TGTGCCAGCACCCGGGGGGGACAGGGGGCGACCGGGGAGCTGTTTTTT. It is translated as CASTRGGQGATGELFF.